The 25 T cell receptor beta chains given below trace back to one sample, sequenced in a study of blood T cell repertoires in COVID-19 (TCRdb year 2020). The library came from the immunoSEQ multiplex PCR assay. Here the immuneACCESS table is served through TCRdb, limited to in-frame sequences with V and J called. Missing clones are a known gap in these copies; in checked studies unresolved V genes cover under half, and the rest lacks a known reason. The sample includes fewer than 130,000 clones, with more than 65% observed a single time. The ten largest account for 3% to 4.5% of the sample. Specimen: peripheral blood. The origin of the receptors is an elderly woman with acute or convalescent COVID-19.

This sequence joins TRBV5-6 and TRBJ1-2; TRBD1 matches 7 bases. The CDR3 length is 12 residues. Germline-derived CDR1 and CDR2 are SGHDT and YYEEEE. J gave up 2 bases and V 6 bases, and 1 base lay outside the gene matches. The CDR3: CASTQGNYGYTF. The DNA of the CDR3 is TGTGCCAGCACACAGGGGAACTATGGCTACACCTTC.

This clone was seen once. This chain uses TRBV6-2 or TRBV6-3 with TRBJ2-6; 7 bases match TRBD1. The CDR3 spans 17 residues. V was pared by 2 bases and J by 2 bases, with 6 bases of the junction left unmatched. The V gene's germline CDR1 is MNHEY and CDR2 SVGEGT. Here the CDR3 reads CASSYPKGAAGANVLTF. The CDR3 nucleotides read TGTGCCAGCAGTTACCCGAAGGGGGCTGCTGGGGCCAACGTCCTGACTTTC.

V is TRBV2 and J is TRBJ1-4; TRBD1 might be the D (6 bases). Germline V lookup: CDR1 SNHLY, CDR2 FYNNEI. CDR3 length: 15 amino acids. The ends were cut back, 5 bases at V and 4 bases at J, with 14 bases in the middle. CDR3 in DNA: TGTGCCAGCAGTTGGGGGCCCGCCCTTAATGAAAAACTGTTTTTT. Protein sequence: CASSWGPALNEKLFF.

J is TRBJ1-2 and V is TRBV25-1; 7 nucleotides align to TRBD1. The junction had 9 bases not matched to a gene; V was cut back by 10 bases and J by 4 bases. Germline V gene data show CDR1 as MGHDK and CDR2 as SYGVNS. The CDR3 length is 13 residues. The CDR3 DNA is TGTGCCACCGCGGACAGGACGCTCTATGGCTACACCTTC. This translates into CATADRTLYGYTF.

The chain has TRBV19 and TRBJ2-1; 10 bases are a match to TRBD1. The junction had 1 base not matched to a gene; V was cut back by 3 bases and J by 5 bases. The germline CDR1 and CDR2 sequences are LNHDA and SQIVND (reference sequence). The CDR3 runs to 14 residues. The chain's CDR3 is CASSIGTGDNEQFF. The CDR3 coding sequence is TGTGCCAGTAGTATTGGGACAGGGGACAATGAGCAGTTCTTC.

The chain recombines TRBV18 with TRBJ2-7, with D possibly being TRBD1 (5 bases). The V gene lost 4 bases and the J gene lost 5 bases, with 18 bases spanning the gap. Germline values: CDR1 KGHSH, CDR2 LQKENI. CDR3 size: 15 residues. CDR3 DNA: TGTGCCAGCTCACTCAACCCGACGGGCAGGGACGAGCAGTACTTC. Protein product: CASSLNPTGRDEQYF.

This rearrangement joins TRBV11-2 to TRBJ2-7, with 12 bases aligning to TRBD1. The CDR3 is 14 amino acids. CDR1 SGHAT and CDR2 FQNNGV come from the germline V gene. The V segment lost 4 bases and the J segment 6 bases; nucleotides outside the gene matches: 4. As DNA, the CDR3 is TGTGCCAGCAGCTGGGGGACAGGGGGCAGCGAGCAGTACTTC. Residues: CASSWGTGGSEQYF.

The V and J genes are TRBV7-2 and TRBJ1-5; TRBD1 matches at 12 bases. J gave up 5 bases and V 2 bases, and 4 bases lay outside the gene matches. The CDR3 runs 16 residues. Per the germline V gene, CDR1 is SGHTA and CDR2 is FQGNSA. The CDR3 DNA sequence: TGTGCCAGCAGCTTACAGGGGACAGGGGGCGATCAGCCCCAGCATTTT. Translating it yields CASSLQGTGGDQPQHF.

The DNA for the CDR3 is TGTGCCAGCAGCTTGACTGGACTAGCGGTTAACTACGAGCAGTACTTC. As protein: CASSLTGLAVNYEQYF. The chain joins TRBV7-6 to TRBJ2-7; 10 bases map to TRBD2. Trimming cost V 3 bases and J 3 bases; bases outside gene matches: 8. The CDR3 covers 16 residues. Germline lookup yields CDR1 SGHVS and CDR2 FNYEAQ.

Written as DNA, the CDR3 is TGTGCCAGCAGTGTGGAGCGGGGGCGCGAGTACGAGCAGTACTTC. Residues: CASSVERGREYEQYF. The chain is built from TRBV2 and TRBJ2-7; 8 positions match TRBD2. The junction had 9 bases not matched to a gene; V was cut back by 4 bases and J by 4 bases. The germline CDR1 and CDR2 sequences are SNHLY and FYNNEI. The CDR3 runs to 15 residues.

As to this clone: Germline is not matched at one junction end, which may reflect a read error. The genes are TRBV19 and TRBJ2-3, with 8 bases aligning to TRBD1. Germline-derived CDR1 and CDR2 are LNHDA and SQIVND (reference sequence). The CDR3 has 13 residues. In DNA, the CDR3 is TGTGCCAGTAGTTGGGCCGGGACAGGCTTTCCAAGTTTT. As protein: CASSWAGTGFPSF.

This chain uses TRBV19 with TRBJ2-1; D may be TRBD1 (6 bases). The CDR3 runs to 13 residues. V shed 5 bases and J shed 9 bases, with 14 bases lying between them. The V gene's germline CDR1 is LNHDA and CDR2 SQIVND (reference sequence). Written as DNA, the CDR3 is TGTGCCAGTAGTCCCCACAGGGCAGGTGAGCAGTTCTTC. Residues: CASSPHRAGEQFF.

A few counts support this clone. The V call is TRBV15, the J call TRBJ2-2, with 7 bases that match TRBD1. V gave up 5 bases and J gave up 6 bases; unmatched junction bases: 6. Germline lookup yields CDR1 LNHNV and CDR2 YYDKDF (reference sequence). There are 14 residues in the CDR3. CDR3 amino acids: CATSVGQDAGELFF. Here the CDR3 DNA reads TGTGCCACCAGCGTCGGACAGGATGCCGGGGAGCTGTTTTTT. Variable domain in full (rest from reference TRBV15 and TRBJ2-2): DAMVIQNPRYQVTQFGKPVTLSCSQTLNHNVMYWYQQKSSQAPKLLFHYYDKDFNNEADTPDNFQSRRPNTSFCFLDIRSPGLGDTAMYLCATSVGQDAGELFFGEGSRLTVL.

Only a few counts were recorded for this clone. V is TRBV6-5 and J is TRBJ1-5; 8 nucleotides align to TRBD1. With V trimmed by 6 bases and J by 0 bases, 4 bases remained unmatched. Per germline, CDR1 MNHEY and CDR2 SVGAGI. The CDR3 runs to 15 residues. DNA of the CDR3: TGTGCCAGCAGGGACAGGGCTTATAGCAATCAGCCCCAGCATTTT. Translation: CASRDRAYSNQPQHF.

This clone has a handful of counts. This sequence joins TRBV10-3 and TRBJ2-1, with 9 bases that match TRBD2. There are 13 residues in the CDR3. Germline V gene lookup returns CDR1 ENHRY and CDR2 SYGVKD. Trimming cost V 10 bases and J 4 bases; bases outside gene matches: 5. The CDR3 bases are TGTGCCACAGGACTAGCGATTTACAATGAGCAGTTCTTC. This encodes CATGLAIYNEQFF.

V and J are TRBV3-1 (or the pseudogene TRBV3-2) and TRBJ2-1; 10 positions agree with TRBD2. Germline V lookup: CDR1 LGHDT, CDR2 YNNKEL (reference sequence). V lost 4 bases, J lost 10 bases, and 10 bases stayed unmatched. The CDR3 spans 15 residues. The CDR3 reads CASSRSLAGGPEQFF. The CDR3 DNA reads TGTGCCAGCAGCCGATCGTTAGCGGGGGGCCCCGAGCAGTTCTTC.

For the CDR3, the DNA is TGTGCCAGCAGCCAAATCCCTATAGCGGGCCCCCTCTACAATGAGCAGTTCTTC. Its protein product is CASSQIPIAGPLYNEQFF. J is TRBJ2-1 and V is TRBV7-2; 7 bases are shared with TRBD2. Germline V gene lookup returns CDR1 SGHTA and CDR2 FQGNSA. CDR3 size: 18 residues. With V trimmed by 5 bases and J by 3 bases, 16 bases remained unmatched.

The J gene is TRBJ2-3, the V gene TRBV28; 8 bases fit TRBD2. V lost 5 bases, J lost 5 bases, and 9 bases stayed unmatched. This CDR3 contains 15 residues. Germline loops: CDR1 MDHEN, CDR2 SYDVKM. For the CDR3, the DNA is TGTGCCAGCAGTCCGACGCGGGGGGTGGAAGATACGCAGTATTTT. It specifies CASSPTRGVEDTQYF.

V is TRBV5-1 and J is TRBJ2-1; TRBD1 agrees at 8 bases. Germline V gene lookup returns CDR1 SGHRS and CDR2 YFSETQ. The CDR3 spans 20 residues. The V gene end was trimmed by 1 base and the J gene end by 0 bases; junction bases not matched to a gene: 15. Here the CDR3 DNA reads TGCGCCAGCAGCTTGCCTCTACCCGGGACAGGCGATAGCTCCTACAATGAGCAGTTCTTC. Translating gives CASSLPLPGTGDSSYNEQFF.

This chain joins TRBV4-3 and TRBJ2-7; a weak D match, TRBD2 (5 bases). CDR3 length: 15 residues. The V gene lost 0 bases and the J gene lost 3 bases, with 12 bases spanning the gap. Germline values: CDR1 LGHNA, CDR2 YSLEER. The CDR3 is CASSQDHERYYEQYF. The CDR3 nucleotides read TGCGCCAGCAGCCAAGATCATGAGCGGTACTACGAGCAGTACTTC.

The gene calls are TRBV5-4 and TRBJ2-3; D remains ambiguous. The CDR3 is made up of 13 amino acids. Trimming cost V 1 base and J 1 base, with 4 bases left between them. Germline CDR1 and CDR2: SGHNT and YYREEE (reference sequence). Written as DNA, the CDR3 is TGTGCCAGCAGCTTGTCGGGCACAGATACGCAGTATTTT. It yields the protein CASSLSGTDTQYF.

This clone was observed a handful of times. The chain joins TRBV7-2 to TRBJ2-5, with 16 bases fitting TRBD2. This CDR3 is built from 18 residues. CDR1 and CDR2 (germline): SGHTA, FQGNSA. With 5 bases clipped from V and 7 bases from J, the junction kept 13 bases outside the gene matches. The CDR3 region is CASSLYPGTSGGAGTQYF. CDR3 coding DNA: TGTGCCAGCAGCCTATACCCTGGGACTAGCGGGGGGGCCGGGACCCAGTACTTC. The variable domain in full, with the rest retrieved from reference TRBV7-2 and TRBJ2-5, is GAGVSQSPSNKVTEKGKDVELRCDPISGHTALYWYRQSLGQGLEFLIYFQGNSAPDKSGLPSDRFSAERTGGSVSTLTIQRTQQEDSAVYLCASSLYPGTSGGAGTQYFGPGTRLLVL.

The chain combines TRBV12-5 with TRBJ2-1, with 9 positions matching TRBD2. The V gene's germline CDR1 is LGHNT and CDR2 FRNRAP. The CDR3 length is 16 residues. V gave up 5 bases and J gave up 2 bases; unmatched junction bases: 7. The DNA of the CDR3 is TGTGCTAGTGGTCGCATTAGCGGGGGAGCCTACAATGAGCAGTTCTTC. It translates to CASGRISGGAYNEQFF.

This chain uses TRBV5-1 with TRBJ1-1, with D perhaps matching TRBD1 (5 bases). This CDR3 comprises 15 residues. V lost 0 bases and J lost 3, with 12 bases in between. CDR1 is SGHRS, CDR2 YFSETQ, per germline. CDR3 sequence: CASSLEPGDYTEAFF. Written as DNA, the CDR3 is TGCGCCAGCAGCTTGGAGCCGGGGGACTACACTGAAGCTTTCTTT.

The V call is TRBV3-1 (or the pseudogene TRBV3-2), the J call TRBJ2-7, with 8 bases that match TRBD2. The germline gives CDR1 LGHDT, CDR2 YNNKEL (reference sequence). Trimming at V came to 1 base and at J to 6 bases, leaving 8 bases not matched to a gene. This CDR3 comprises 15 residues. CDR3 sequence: CASSQGSGNVVEQYF. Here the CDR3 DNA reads TGTGCCAGCAGCCAAGGTAGCGGGAATGTAGTCGAGCAGTACTTC.